A selection of T cell receptor beta chains follows, all from one sample in a study of response to subunit inactivated influenza vaccine. MiXCR, applied by TCRdb to the RT-PCR reads, yields one record per CDR3 protein. The sample records some 540,000 distinct CDR3 sequences, roughly 25% being singletons. These data also formed part of another study, on T cells expressing NK-cell markers.

Sequencing was performed on CD4+ T cells sorted from PBMCs, taken 11 to 12 days after vaccination. The receptor set was obtained from a man in his fifties or sixties who received an inactivated influenza vaccine. Both conserved end residues are trimmed from each CDR3. Clone sizes are given selectively: once, few, many, or a class where the clone is expanded.

abundance	v_gene	j_gene	CDR3aa
few	TRBV5-1	TRBJ2-3	ASGLAGDTDTQY
.	TRBV5-1	TRBJ2-7	ASSLQGANGEQY
.	TRBV15	TRBJ1-5	ATSRVGTGVEQPQH
.	TRBV3-1	TRBJ2-6	ASSQRAGTGTRANVLT
many	TRBV4-3	TRBJ2-1	ASSQRTGGEQF
few	TRBV29-1	TRBJ2-3	SVEDFVTSGRAWSTDTQY
.	TRBV20-1	TRBJ1-1	SASGTLNPRDTEAF
few	TRBV7-8	TRBJ1-2	ASSLQGGTNYGYT
.	TRBV2	TRBJ2-7	ASSARIDRGREQY
.	TRBV5-1	TRBJ2-7	ASSLNPDRSEQY
many	TRBV20-1	TRBJ1-1	SAPEQGRGNTEAF
.	TRBV29-1	TRBJ2-5	SVSQGVETQY
few	TRBV28	TRBJ1-1	ASSLYITEAF
few	TRBV4-1	TRBJ2-4	ASSQPGQGAASAKNIQY
.	TRBV14	TRBJ1-1	ASSQDWSVEGRTEAF
.	TRBV20-1	TRBJ2-3	SARLSRERVDTQY
few	TRBV28	TRBJ2-7	ASSLQPSYEQY
.	TRBV12-3/TRBV12-4	TRBJ2-7	ASSLLTGNMQY
few	TRBV4-1	TRBJ1-1	ASRPGTGFPNTEAF
.	TRBV28	TRBJ2-5	ASSSSGGMTQY
.	TRBV20-1	TRBJ2-1	SAKEPTLSSYNEQF
.	TRBV5-1	TRBJ2-3	ASSLEQHTDTQY
few	TRBV6-1	TRBJ2-7	ASSIPPSAYEQY
.	TRBV6-1	TRBJ2-5	ASGRDRGYQETQY
.	TRBV6-2/TRBV6-3	TRBJ2-7	ASKTGIPYEQY
many	TRBV18	TRBJ2-7	ASSRDRDEQY
few	TRBV2	TRBJ2-5	ASFCTQY
many	TRBV5-1	TRBJ2-1	ASSDRDNSYNEQF
many	TRBV6-2/TRBV6-3	TRBJ2-1	ASSSGTSLAYNEQF
once	TRBV12-3/TRBV12-4	TRBJ1-2	ASSLAVDRDSYT
.	TRBV9	TRBJ2-2	ASSVVGFPGELF
.	TRBV7-6	TRBJ2-5	ASSVRDRGETQY
.	TRBV5-5	TRBJ2-5	ASSLEHIPRETQY
.	TRBV7-2	TRBJ2-2	ASREGNGELF
many	TRBV29-1	TRBJ2-3	SVELGYHSTDTQY
.	TRBV20-1	TRBJ1-5	SVSNQPQH
few	TRBV20-1	TRBJ1-3	SAREGGSGNTIY
few	TRBV3-1	TRBJ1-1	ASSRTGLRTEAF
few	TRBV5-6	TRBJ2-7	ASSWRPRTSVGEQY
.	TRBV18	TRBJ2-2	ASSPRSGANTGELF
few	TRBV28	TRBJ2-7	ASRLALAGGREQY
many	TRBV29-1	TRBJ2-5	SVRTKETQY
few	TRBV4-3	TRBJ1-6	ASSQDIQGYSPLH
.	TRBV5-1	TRBJ1-1	ASSLGGTNTEAF
few	TRBV10-3	TRBJ2-7	AISAGGRGSYEQY
.	TRBV19	TRBJ2-5	ASSESSGLAGGETQY
few	TRBV12-3/TRBV12-4	TRBJ1-1	ASTPGTTKAF
.	TRBV5-1	TRBJ2-5	ASSLNPYQETQY
many	TRBV12-3/TRBV12-4	TRBJ2-1	ASSRRTSGSRWGEQF